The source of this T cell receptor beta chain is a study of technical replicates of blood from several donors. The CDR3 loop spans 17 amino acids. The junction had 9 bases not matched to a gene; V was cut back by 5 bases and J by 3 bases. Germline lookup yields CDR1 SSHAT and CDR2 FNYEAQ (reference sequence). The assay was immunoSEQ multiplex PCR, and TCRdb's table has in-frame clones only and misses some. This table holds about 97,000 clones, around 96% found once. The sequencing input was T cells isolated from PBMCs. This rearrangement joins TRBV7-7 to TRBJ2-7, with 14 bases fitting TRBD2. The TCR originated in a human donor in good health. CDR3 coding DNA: TGTGCCAGCAGCACCGGGACTAGCGGGAGCATGAGCTACGAGCAGTACTTC. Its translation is CASSTGTSGSMSYEQYF.